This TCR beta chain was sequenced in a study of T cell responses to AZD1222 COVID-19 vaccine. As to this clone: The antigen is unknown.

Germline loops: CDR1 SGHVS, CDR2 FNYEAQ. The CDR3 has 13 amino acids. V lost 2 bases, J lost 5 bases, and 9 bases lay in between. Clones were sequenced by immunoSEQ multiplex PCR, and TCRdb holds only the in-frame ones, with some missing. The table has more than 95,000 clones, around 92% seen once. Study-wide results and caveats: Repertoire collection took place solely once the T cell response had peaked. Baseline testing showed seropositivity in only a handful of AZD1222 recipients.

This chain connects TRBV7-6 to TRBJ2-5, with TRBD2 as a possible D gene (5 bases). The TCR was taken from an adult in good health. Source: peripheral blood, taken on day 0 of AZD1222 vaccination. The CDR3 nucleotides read TGTGCCAGCAGCTTATTAGCGAGCGAGACCCAGTACTTC. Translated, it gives CASSLLASETQYF. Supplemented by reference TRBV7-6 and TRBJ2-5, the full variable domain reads GAGVSQSPRYKVTKRGQDVALRCDPISGHVSLYWYRQALGQGPEFLTYFNYEAQQDKSGLPNDRFSAERPEGSISTLTIQRTEQRDSAMYRCASSLLASETQYFGPGTRLLVL.